Below, 25 T cell receptor beta chains from the same sample are listed, as sequenced in a study of cytomegalovirus exposure and HLA in healthy donors. This PCR relied on a set of 60 Vbeta primers and 13 Jbeta primers. The data were produced by immunoSEQ multiplex PCR, yet TCRdb's version contains in-frame clones alone and is incomplete. The data show about 200,000 clones, about 81% seen once. Sample: PBMCs. These receptors originate from a middle-aged woman in good health and CMV-seronegative.

In regard to this clone: The junction differs from germline at one of its ends, possibly a read error. This chain links TRBV19 with TRBJ1-5; TRBD1 is a possible D gene (6 bases). This CDR3 spans 16 amino acids. Looked up from germline, CDR1 is LNHDA and CDR2 is SQIVND (reference sequence). This CDR3 reads CASSIDGGASNQLQHF. In DNA, the CDR3 is TGTGCCAGTAGTATTGATGGGGGCGCCAGCAATCAGCTCCAGCATTTT.

The chain links TRBV7-3 to TRBJ2-2, with TRBD2 matching 15 bases. CDR3 length: 16 residues. CDR1 and CDR2 from the germline V gene are SGHTA and FQGTGA. The V and J ends lost 5 bases and 3 bases, in that order; junction bases with no gene match: 1. In DNA form, the CDR3 reads TGTGCCAGCAGCAGGACTAGCGGGAGGGACACCGGGGAGCTGTTTTTT. Its protein product is CASSRTSGRDTGELFF.

The V gene is TRBV4-1, the J gene TRBJ2-7; D gene unclear. The CDR3 loop spans 13 amino acids. Germline V gives CDR1 MGHRA, CDR2 YSYEKL. The V and J ends lost 4 bases and 3 bases respectively, with 10 bases between them. CDR3 residues: CASSLPGYYEQYF. The CDR3, as DNA: TGCGCCAGCAGCCTCCCCGGGTACTACGAGCAGTACTTC.

The CDR3: CAFGTRPNTEAFF. In DNA, the CDR3 is TGTGCCTTTGGGACAAGACCGAACACTGAAGCTTTCTTT. The rearrangement joins TRBV30 to TRBJ1-1; weak D call: TRBD1 (6 bases). The CDR3 contains 13 residues. The V and J ends lost 7 bases and 1 base respectively, with 13 bases between them. CDR1 is GTSNPN and CDR2 is SVGIG in the germline V gene (reference sequence).

The rearrangement uses TRBV7-6 and TRBJ2-3; TRBD2 matches 9 bases. Germline V gene lookup returns CDR1 SGHVS and CDR2 FNYEAQ. CDR3 size: 16 residues. After removal of 6 bases from V and 4 bases from J, the junction contained 11 bases not matched to a gene. CDR3 sequence: CASRLTTGTSSDTQYF. CDR3 in DNA: TGTGCCAGCAGGTTAACGACGGGGACTAGCTCAGATACGCAGTATTTT.

The CDR3 loop reads CASRTVGNQPQHF. The DNA of the CDR3 is TGTGCCAGCCGGACAGTTGGCAATCAGCCCCAGCATTTT. This rearrangement joins TRBV2 to TRBJ1-5; a possible D gene is TRBD1 (6 bases). The CDR3 contains 13 residues. Trimming removed 8 bases from V and 2 bases from J, with 10 bases in between. Germline V CDR1 and CDR2: SNHLY, FYNNEI.

The rearrangement joins TRBV2 to TRBJ1-3; 9 bases are shared with TRBD1. Unmatched junction bases numbered 4, after V lost 5 bases and J lost 5 bases. Germline values: CDR1 SNHLY, CDR2 FYNNEI. The CDR3 extends over 14 amino acids. CDR3 amino acids: CASSLTGGRNTIYF. DNA for the CDR3: TGTGCCAGCAGTTTAACAGGGGGCAGAAACACCATATATTTT.

The chain is built from TRBV27 and TRBJ2-7; no clear D. V lost 5 bases to trimming and J lost 3 bases, with 17 bases between them. The CDR3 is 15 amino acids. Germline values: CDR1 MNHEY, CDR2 SMNVEV (reference sequence). CDR3 protein: CASSPVSQRIYEQYF. The CDR3 DNA reads as TGTGCCAGCAGTCCAGTATCTCAAAGAATCTACGAGCAGTACTTC.

The chain couples TRBV9 to TRBJ2-3, with 11 bases lining up with TRBD2. This CDR3 region has 17 residues. V was clipped by 3 bases and J by 2 bases; unmatched bases: 8. The germline CDR1 and CDR2 sequences are SGDLS and YYNGEE. The CDR3 protein is CASSEGLAVDNTDTQYF. In DNA form, the CDR3 reads TGTGCCAGCAGCGAGGGACTAGCGGTGGATAACACAGATACGCAGTATTTT. Filled out from reference TRBV9 and TRBJ2-3, the complete variable domain reads DSGVTQTPKHLITATGQRVTLRCSPRSGDLSVYWYQQSLDQGLQFLIQYYNGEERAKGNILERFSAQQFPDLHSELNLSSLELGDSALYFCASSEGLAVDNTDTQYFGPGTRLTVL.

The chain has TRBV7-3 and TRBJ2-7, with D tentatively TRBD2 (6 bases). CDR1 is SGHTA and CDR2 is FQGTGA in the germline V gene. Trimming removed 8 bases at V and 6 bases at J, with 20 bases between. The CDR3 consists of 14 residues. The CDR3 loop reads CASSGGAGGGEQYF. The CDR3, as DNA: TGTGCCAGCTCCGGCGGGGCCGGGGGAGGCGAGCAGTACTTC.

V is TRBV2 and J is TRBJ1-1, with a weak D call TRBD1 (6 bases). Trimming left V 9 bases short and J 1 base short, with 6 bases between. The CDR3 consists of 11 residues. Germline V gene data show CDR1 as SNHLY and CDR2 as FYNNEI. Written as DNA, the CDR3 is TGTGCCAGACAGGGGAACACTGAAGCTTTCTTT. The encoded protein is CARQGNTEAFF.

The rearrangement joins TRBV10-1 to TRBJ2-7, with D possibly matching TRBD2 (5 bases). From germline, CDR1 is WNHNN and CDR2 SYGVQD (reference sequence). V lost 4 bases to trimming and J lost 4 bases, with 11 bases between them. This CDR3 spans 13 amino acids. CDR3 region: CASSARGWYEQYF. The CDR3 region has the DNA TGCGCCAGCAGTGCCCGGGGTTGGTACGAGCAGTACTTC.

J is TRBJ1-2 and V is TRBV29-1; D not resolved. Trimming pared 4 bases from V and 1 base from J, leaving 4 bases between. The CDR3 covers 11 residues. Looked up from germline, CDR1 is SQVTM and CDR2 is ANQGSEA. CDR3 sequence reads: CSVVSNYGYTF. For the CDR3, the DNA is TGCAGCGTTGTCAGTAACTATGGCTACACCTTC. Filled out from reference TRBV29-1 and TRBJ1-2, the complete variable domain reads SAVISQKPSRDICQRGTSLTIQCQVDSQVTMMFWYRQQPGQSLTLIATANQGSEATYESGFVIDKFPISRPNLTFSTLTVSNMSPEDSSIYLCSVVSNYGYTFGSGTRLTVV.

This sequence joins TRBV19 and TRBJ1-5, with D possibly matching TRBD1 (6 bases). The CDR3 runs to 13 residues. V was shortened by 7 bases and J by 7 bases, with 14 bases between the two germline ends. CDR1 LNHDA and CDR2 SQIVND come from the germline V gene (reference sequence). This CDR3 reads CASTPQGSQPQHF. The CDR3 coding sequence is TGTGCCAGTACCCCACAGGGATCGCAGCCCCAGCATTTT.

The chain links TRBV9 to TRBJ1-2, with D tentatively TRBD1 (5 bases). V was shortened by 3 bases and J by 3 bases, with 21 bases between the two germline ends. The CDR3 loop spans 17 amino acids. Germline V gene sequence: CDR1 SGDLS, CDR2 YYNGEE. The CDR3 nucleotides read TGTGCCAGCAGCGCCGACCGGGGGGGAACCCTTTACTATGGCTACACCTTC. Translation: CASSADRGGTLYYGYTF.

This clone was detected once. The rearrangement links TRBV9 to TRBJ2-2, with D perhaps TRBD2 (7 bases). Germline V gene lookup returns CDR1 SGDLS and CDR2 YYNGEE. The ends were cut back, 1 base at V and 7 bases at J, with 11 bases in the middle. This CDR3 has 14 residues. CDR3 in DNA: TGTGCCAGCAGCGTACGGGGGGCCGGCGGGGAGCTGTTTTTT. Its translation: CASSVRGAGGELFF.

The DNA of the CDR3 is TGCGCCAGCAGCTTGGATACCGGGACAAGCTACGAGCAGTACTTC. Translating it yields CASSLDTGTSYEQYF. V gene TRBV5-1 combines with J gene TRBJ2-7; TRBD1 is a possible D gene (6 bases). Germline CDR1 reads SGHRS; CDR2 reads YFSETQ. Trimming took 0 bases from V and 3 from J, leaving 13 bases between them. The CDR3 extends over 15 amino acids.

The genes are TRBV7-9 and TRBJ2-5; 12 bases fit TRBD2. CDR1 is SEHNR and CDR2 is FQNEAQ in the germline V gene (reference sequence). CDR3 length: 16 residues. J was trimmed by 2 bases and V by 4 bases; bases with no gene match: 5. The CDR3 DNA reads TGTGCCAGCAGCTATCGGACTAGCGGGGAACAAGAGACCCAGTACTTC. Its translation: CASSYRTSGEQETQYF.

This chain links TRBV7-7 with TRBJ1-5; weak D call: TRBD1 (5 bases). Between the trimmed V and J ends, which lost 1 base and 2 bases, there was a span of 15 bases. This CDR3 spans 17 amino acids. CDR1 is SSHAT and CDR2 is FNYEAQ in the germline V gene (reference sequence). CDR3 in DNA: TGTGCCAGCAGCTTAGGCTCTCGACGCAGGGGCAATCAGCCCCAGCATTTT. Residues: CASSLGSRRRGNQPQHF.

The chain is built from TRBV9 and TRBJ1-1, with D hard to call. CDR3 length: 15 amino acids. Germline V gene data show CDR1 as SGDLS and CDR2 as YYNGEE. With 0 bases removed from V and 1 base from J, the gap between germline ends came to 10 bases. The CDR3 nucleotides read TGTGCCAGCAGCGTAGGCGGCGGCAGGAACACTGAAGCTTTCTTT. Translation: CASSVGGGRNTEAFF.

With respect to this clone: The same CDR3 arises from other DNA sequences in this sample as well. This chain joins TRBV27 and TRBJ2-7; 10 bases line up with TRBD2. V trimming: 4 bases; J trimming: 2 bases; junction bases outside the gene matches: 5. From germline, CDR1 is MNHEY and CDR2 SMNVEV (reference sequence). This CDR3 comprises 15 residues. CDR3 residues: CASSSPLAGAYEQYF. As DNA, the CDR3 is TGTGCCAGCAGTTCCCCCCTAGCGGGGGCCTACGAGCAGTACTTC.

This clone was detected once. This rearrangement joins TRBV19 to TRBJ1-1, with unresolved D. The CDR3 is 15 residues long. The V and J ends lost 6 bases and 0 bases respectively, with 14 bases between them. Germline CDR1 LNHDA, CDR2 SQIVND (reference sequence). CDR3 nucleotides: TGTGCCAGTAGCCTGGGGAGGCAATTGAACACTGAAGCTTTCTTT. Encoded protein: CASSLGRQLNTEAFF.

This clone was counted a few times. The chain employs TRBV19 and TRBJ2-1; TRBD2 might be the D (6 bases). Germline values: CDR1 LNHDA, CDR2 SQIVND (reference sequence). There are 14 residues in the CDR3. Trimming stripped 3 bases from V and 7 bases from J, with 13 bases between. The CDR3 nucleotides are TGTGCCAGTAGTATTGGAGGGAGACGGAATGAGCAGTTCTTC. Encoded protein: CASSIGGRRNEQFF.

The chain couples TRBV27 to TRBJ1-5; D uncertain. Germline CDR1 and CDR2: MNHEY and SMNVEV (reference sequence). The ends were cut back, 2 bases at V and 5 bases at J, with 16 bases in the middle. CDR3 length: 16 residues. The CDR3, as DNA: TGTGCCAGCAGTTTAGAGGCTCCGGGGATCTATCAGCCCCAGCATTTT. This codes for CASSLEAPGIYQPQHF.

This rearrangement joins TRBV19 to TRBJ1-4, with a possible D match to TRBD1 (6 bases). The V end was cut by 4 bases, the J end by 4 bases, with 10 bases between. The CDR3 extends over 14 amino acids. CDR1 is LNHDA, CDR2 SQIVND, per germline (reference sequence). CDR3 in DNA: TGTGCCAGTAGTACGACAGGCTTTAATGAAAAACTGTTTTTT. This sequence encodes CASSTTGFNEKLFF.